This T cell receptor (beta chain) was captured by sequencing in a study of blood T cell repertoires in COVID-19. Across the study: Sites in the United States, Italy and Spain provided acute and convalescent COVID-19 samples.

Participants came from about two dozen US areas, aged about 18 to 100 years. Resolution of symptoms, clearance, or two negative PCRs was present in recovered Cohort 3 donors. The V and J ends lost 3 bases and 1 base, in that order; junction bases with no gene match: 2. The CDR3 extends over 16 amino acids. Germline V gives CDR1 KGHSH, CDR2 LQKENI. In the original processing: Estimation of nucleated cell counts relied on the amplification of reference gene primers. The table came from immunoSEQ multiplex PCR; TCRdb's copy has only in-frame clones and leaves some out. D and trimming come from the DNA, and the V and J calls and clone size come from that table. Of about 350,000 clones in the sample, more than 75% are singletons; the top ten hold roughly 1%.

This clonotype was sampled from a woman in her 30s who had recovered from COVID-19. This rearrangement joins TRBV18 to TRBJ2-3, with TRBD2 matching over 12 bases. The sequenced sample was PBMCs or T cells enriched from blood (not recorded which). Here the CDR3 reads CASSPTSGGRTDTQYF. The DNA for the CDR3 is TGTGCCAGCTCACCGACTAGCGGGGGACGCACAGATACGCAGTATTTT.